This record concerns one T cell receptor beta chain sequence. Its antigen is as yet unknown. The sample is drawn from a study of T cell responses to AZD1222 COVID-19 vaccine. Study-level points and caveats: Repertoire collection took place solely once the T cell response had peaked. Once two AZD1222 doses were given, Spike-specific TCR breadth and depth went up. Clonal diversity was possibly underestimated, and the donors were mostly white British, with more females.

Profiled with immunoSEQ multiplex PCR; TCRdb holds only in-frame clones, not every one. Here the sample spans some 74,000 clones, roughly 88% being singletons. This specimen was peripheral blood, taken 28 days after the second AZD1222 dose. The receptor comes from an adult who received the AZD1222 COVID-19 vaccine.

This CDR3 is CASSVRARGNTEAFF. Here the CDR3 DNA reads TGTGCCAGCAGCGTTAGGGCGAGGGGGAACACTGAAGCTTTCTTT. This chain joins TRBV7-9 and TRBJ1-1, with D perhaps TRBD1 (5 bases). V was shortened by 5 bases and J by 1 base, with 14 bases between the two germline ends. Germline assignment: CDR1 SEHNR and CDR2 FQNEAQ (reference sequence). This CDR3 has 15 residues.